The 5 T cell receptor beta chains reported below all come from one sample, sequenced in a study of OX40 agonist ivuxolimab in advanced cancers. Some clones are missing from TCRdb's copy, which holds only in-frame ones; the method was immunoSEQ multiplex PCR. This table has around 67,000 clones, around 84% appearing once. This specimen was CD4+ or CD8+ T cells sorted from blood, taken in a trial of the OX40 agonist ivuxolimab. All receptors come from an adult with an advanced solid tumor such as melanoma, head and neck, liver or kidney cancer.

The V call is TRBV7-2, the J call TRBJ1-3; 10 nucleotides line up with TRBD1. Losses at the gene ends were 5 bases for V and 7 bases for J; bases not matched to a gene: 5. This CDR3 spans 14 amino acids. CDR1 and CDR2 from the germline V gene are SGHTA and FQGNSA. The CDR3: CASSSRQGANTIYF. CDR3 nucleotide sequence: TGTGCCAGCAGCAGCCGACAGGGGGCGAACACCATATATTTT.

The chain joins TRBV6-6 to TRBJ1-1; D not certain. Germline values: CDR1 MNHNY, CDR2 SVGAGI (reference sequence). V lost 2 bases and J 0 bases, leaving 1 base between the germline ends. This CDR3 has 12 amino acids. The CDR3 DNA reads as TGTGCCAGCAGTTACCTGAACACTGAAGCTTTCTTT. This translates into CASSYLNTEAFF.

The DNA of the CDR3 is TGTGCCAGCAGTTTGACCGGGACAACCTCCTACGAGCAGTACTTC. Protein: CASSLTGTTSYEQYF. The chain employs TRBV11-1 and TRBJ2-7; perhaps TRBD1 as D (6 bases). The CDR3 contains 15 residues. Trimming removed 6 bases at V and 0 bases at J, with 15 bases between. In germline, CDR1 is SGHAT, CDR2 FQDESV (reference sequence).

This clone was observed once. This chain uses TRBV14 with TRBJ2-2; 9 bases fit TRBD2. The J segment lost 6 bases and the V segment lost 1 base, leaving 0 bases of the junction unmatched. The CDR3 totals 14 residues. The germline V gene has CDR1 SGHDN and CDR2 FVKESK. The CDR3 DNA follows: TGTGCCAGCAGCCAAGGACTAGCGGCCGGGGAGCTGTTTTTT. Its translation: CASSQGLAAGELFF.

The chain combines TRBV4-2 with TRBJ2-7, with 14 nucleotides matching TRBD2. V was pared by 4 bases and J by 0 bases, with 11 bases of the junction left unmatched. CDR3 size: 19 residues. Germline loops: CDR1 LGHNA, CDR2 YNFKEQ. DNA for the CDR3: TGTGCCAGCAGCCCAACCCGGACTAGCGGGAGGTCAAGCTCCTACGAGCAGTACTTC. Protein sequence: CASSPTRTSGRSSSYEQYF.